A selection of T cell receptor beta chains follows, all from one sample in a study of shared clonotypes between healthy human individuals. The protocol was immunoSEQ multiplex PCR, while the TCRdb copy is restricted to in-frame clones and leaves out a portion. The sample lists approximately 600,000 clones, around 96% occurring once. The sequencing sample was made of naive CD8+ T cells sorted from blood. These receptors all stem from a woman aged 25 to 39 in good health. CDR3s include the opening cysteine and the closing phenylalanine or tryptophan.

J	V	CDR3
TRBJ2-7	TRBV6-1	CASSENEQYF
TRBJ2-2	TRBV11-1	CASSLPRGRPNTGELFF
TRBJ2-1	TRBV28	CASSSPGQYNEQFF
TRBJ2-3	TRBV28	CASSSRDRGGNTDTQYF
TRBJ1-4	TRBV6-5	CASRPDGGWEKLFF
TRBJ1-3	TRBV5-6	CASRYTGAGNTIYF
TRBJ2-7	TRBV28	CASSPPLFYEQYF
TRBJ1-5	TRBV19	CASSIIGQPLSNQPQHF
TRBJ2-1	TRBV27	CASSSTGSGNEQFF
TRBJ2-7	TRBV13	CASSLSLRERVYEQYF
TRBJ1-4	TRBV30	CAWSAGQWRDEKLFF
TRBJ2-3	TRBV27	CASSPGLAGGEDTQYF
TRBJ2-7	TRBV29-1	CSVEDPGQGYEQYF
TRBJ2-5	TRBV5-5	CASSSGQVFGETQYF
TRBJ2-2	TRBV29-1	CSVEDGTGSTGELFF
TRBJ2-7	TRBV6-1	CASRDGTPYEQYF
TRBJ2-7	TRBV5-6	CASSLVAGFDEQYF
TRBJ2-7	TRBV28	CASSFSPGLVGSYEQYF
TRBJ2-7	TRBV10-3	CAMATGYYEQYF
TRBJ2-7	TRBV28	CASKHEDSGFGEQYF
TRBJ2-5	TRBV27	CASSSQETQYF
TRBJ1-5	TRBV28	CASSLTASNQPQHF
TRBJ2-3	TRBV19	CASSDGQGYDTQYF
TRBJ2-7	TRBV13	CASSLGAAYEQYF
TRBJ1-2	TRBV10-3	CAISTGTGDGYTF
TRBJ2-2	TRBV2	CAINRGNIGELFF
TRBJ2-7	TRBV13	CASSFRGGLEQYF
TRBJ1-1	TRBV15	CATSRDQANTEAFF
TRBJ2-1	TRBV5-6	CASSLQRDTMPQFF
TRBJ1-4	TRBV4-1	CASSQDPSRDPGEKLFF
TRBJ2-7	TRBV5-6	CASSLGQGVALQQYF
TRBJ2-7	TRBV27	CASSHGITYEQYF
TRBJ2-1	TRBV2	CASSDRHEQFF
TRBJ2-7	TRBV4-1	CASSQESSGWYEQYF
TRBJ2-7	TRBV6-5	CASSSEVPYEQYF
TRBJ2-2	TRBV28	CASSLGLGYSGTGELFF
TRBJ2-1	TRBV5-1	CASSVTSGSYNEQFF
TRBJ2-2	TRBV5-4	CASSLFRVAGELFF
TRBJ2-1	TRBV5-6	CASSPGTSGRNEQFF
TRBJ2-7	TRBV27	CASSLSALSYEQYF
TRBJ2-2	TRBV4-2	CASSFLDTGELFF
TRBJ1-1	TRBV7-9	CASSPGGGVEAFF
TRBJ1-5	TRBV5-1	CASGYRAENQPQHF
TRBJ2-1	TRBV6-6	CASSSQGAHEQFF
TRBJ2-2	TRBV7-9	CASSDEGVAVTGELFF
TRBJ2-1	TRBV2	CASSEAAINNEQFF
TRBJ2-1	TRBV19	CATGGGFAYNEQFF
TRBJ2-7	TRBV19	CASSVLAGAGEQYF
TRBJ2-7	TRBV7-2	CASSVAGSSYEQYF
TRBJ2-2	TRBV6-5	CASSYLGGSFTGELFF
TRBJ2-7	TRBV5-4	CASSLGHRLANEQYF